These T cell receptor beta chains were read from a single sample in a study of blood T cell repertoires in COVID-19. Sequenced by immunoSEQ multiplex PCR; TCRdb stores in-frame clones only, minus some. The sample lists 250,000 or so clones, 88% occurring once. The material sequenced was peripheral blood. The source of these receptors is a woman in her thirties with acute or convalescent COVID-19. CDR3s include the opening cysteine and the closing phenylalanine or tryptophan. A D gene is named only where the DNA matches it firmly. Size tells how often a clone was seen (once, few, many) or the class of an expanded clone, and some rows leave it out.

d_call clone_size j_call v_call cdr3_nt cdr3_aa
NA NA TRBJ1-1 TRBV5-5 TGTGCCAGCAGCTTTGACGGGGTGGGTACTGAAGCTTTCTTT CASSFDGVGTEAFF
TRBD1 NA TRBJ2-5 TRBV5-1 TGCGCCAGCAGGCGACAGGGGTACCAAGAGACCCAGTACTTC CASRRQGYQETQYF
NA NA TRBJ2-7 TRBV6-5 TGTGCCAGCAGCCAGACCAGGGATTCCTACGAGCAGTACTTC CASSQTRDSYEQYF
NA NA TRBJ1-5 TRBV7-9 TGTGCCAGCAGCTTAGGTGGACAGATCTTTATCTCGCCCCAGCATTTT CASSLGGQIFISPQHF
NA NA TRBJ2-7 TRBV19 TGTGCCAGTAGTATCGGACAGACATCCCCGGAGGAGCAGTACTTC CASSIGQTSPEEQYF
NA NA TRBJ2-5 TRBV18 TGTGCCAGCTCACTGGATCGGGAGAGCAGGGAGACCCAGTACTTC CASSLDRESRETQYF
NA NA TRBJ2-3 TRBV11-2 TGTGCCAGCAGCCCGCTGGGCGGGCGCACAGATACGCAGTATTTT CASSPLGGRTDTQYF
NA NA TRBJ1-3 TRBV6-5 TGTGCCAGCAGTTACCTCGGGAAGTCTGAAAACACCATATATTTT CASSYLGKSENTIYF
TRBD1 NA TRBJ1-5 TRBV6-4 TGTGCCAGCATTGACCAGGCCACGACAGGGCATCAGCCCCAGCATTTT CASIDQATTGHQPQHF
NA NA TRBJ2-7 TRBV27 TGTGCCAGCAGCCCTCAGAGGGTGGAGTACTTC CASSPQRVEYF
TRBD1 once TRBJ1-3 TRBV6-5 TGTGCCAGCAGCTCAACAGGGGTCGTCGGAAACACCATATATTTT CASSSTGVVGNTIYF
TRBD1 NA TRBJ2-7 TRBV9 TGTGCCAGCAGCGTCGATGGGACAGGGTTCTACGAGCAGTACTTC CASSVDGTGFYEQYF
NA NA TRBJ2-7 TRBV7-2 TGTGCCAGCAGCTTACCTACCGACTACGAGCAGTACTTC CASSLPTDYEQYF
TRBD2 few TRBJ2-1 TRBV6-1 TGTGCCAGCAGTCCCGGGACTAGGGCCTATGAGCAGTTCTTC CASSPGTRAYEQFF
NA NA TRBJ2-1 TRBV6-2/TRBV6-3 TGTGCCAGCAGTTCCACCCCAAACCTAAAGCAGTTCTTC CASSSTPNLKQFF